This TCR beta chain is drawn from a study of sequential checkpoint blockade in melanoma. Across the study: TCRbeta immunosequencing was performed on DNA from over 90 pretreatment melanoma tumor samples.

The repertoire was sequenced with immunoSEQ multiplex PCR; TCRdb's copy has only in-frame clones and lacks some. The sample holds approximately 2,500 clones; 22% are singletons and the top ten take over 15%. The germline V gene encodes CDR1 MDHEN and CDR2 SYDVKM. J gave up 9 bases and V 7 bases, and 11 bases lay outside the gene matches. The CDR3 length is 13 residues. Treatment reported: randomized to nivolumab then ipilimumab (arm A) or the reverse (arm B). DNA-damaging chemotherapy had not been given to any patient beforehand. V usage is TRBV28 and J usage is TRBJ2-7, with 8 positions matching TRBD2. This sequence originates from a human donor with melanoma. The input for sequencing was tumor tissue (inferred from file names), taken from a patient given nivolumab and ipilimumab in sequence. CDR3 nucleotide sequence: TGTGCCAGCAACACTAGCGGTCGTATACGGCAGTACTTC. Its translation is CASNTSGRIRQYF.